Below are 32 T cell receptor beta chains sequenced from a single sample in a study of T cell repertoires in cytomegalovirus infection. TCRdb re-analysed the reads in MiXCR, keeping a single row per CDR3 protein. The table lists around 71,000 distinct CDR3 sequences, 20% of them singletons. Which antigens these TCRs recognize remains unknown. The sequencing here drew on CD8+ T cells from cultured PBMCs, taken from culture after CMV antigen stimulation. The receptors shown here come from a human donor in good health (CMV status not recorded). Some clones in this sample may be carry-over from other donors' samples.

The V and J genes are TRBV27 and TRBJ1-1; no reliable D call. V was trimmed by 1 base and J by 1 base, leaving 7 bases between them. This CDR3 comprises 14 residues. Germline CDR1 MNHEY, CDR2 SMNVEV (reference sequence). The CDR3 region has the DNA TGTGCCAGCAGTTTATATCGCCAGAACACTGAAGCTTTCTTT. Translated: CASSLYRQNTEAFF.

The rearrangement uses TRBV7-2 and TRBJ1-1; D gene unclear. CDR1 and CDR2 (germline): SGHTA, FQGNSA. CDR3 size: 13 residues. With 1 base removed from V and 5 bases from J, the gap between germline ends came to 8 bases. The CDR3 here is CASSLGPKTEAFF. The CDR3, as DNA: TGTGCCAGCAGCTTAGGACCTAAAACTGAAGCTTTCTTT.

The genes are TRBV5-5 and TRBJ2-5, with 9 bases aligning to TRBD2. Germline lookup yields CDR1 SGHKS and CDR2 YYEKEE (reference sequence). V trimming: 7 bases; J trimming: 4 bases; junction bases outside the gene matches: 5. The CDR3 runs 13 residues. The CDR3 sequence is CASLHSGGETQYF. The CDR3 DNA reads as TGTGCCAGCTTGCATAGCGGGGGAGAGACCCAGTACTTC.

This clonotype was seen a handful of times. The chain uses TRBV7-9 and TRBJ2-2, with TRBD1 as a possible D gene (5 bases). CDR3 size: 15 residues. CDR1 is SEHNR, CDR2 FQNEAQ, per germline (reference sequence). The ends were cut back, 10 bases at V and 1 base at J, with 16 bases in the middle. CDR3 protein: CATIRPGQNTGELFF. DNA of the CDR3: TGTGCCACCATTAGGCCAGGACAGAACACCGGGGAGCTGTTTTTT. The complete variable domain, with remaining parts taken from reference TRBV7-9 and TRBJ2-2, reads DTGVSQNPRHKITKRGQNVTFRCDPISEHNRLYWYRQTLGQGPEFLTYFQNEAQLEKSRLLSDRFSAERPKGSFSTLEIQRTEQGDSAMYLCATIRPGQNTGELFFGEGSRLTVL.

This clonotype was seen only a few times. The rearrangement joins TRBV10-2 to TRBJ1-2; a possible D gene is TRBD1 (5 bases). This CDR3 is 12 amino acids long. V lost 7 bases and J lost 3, with 9 bases in between. Germline V gene sequence: CDR1 WSHSY, CDR2 SAAADI. Here the CDR3 DNA reads TGCGCCAGCACCGAGGGACACTATGGCTACACCTTC. Its translation: CASTEGHYGYTF.

As DNA, the CDR3 is TGTGCCAGCAGCTTAGAGACAGGAGAAGCTTTCTTT. Translation gives CASSLETGEAFF. The V call is TRBV7-6, the J call TRBJ1-1, with D perhaps matching TRBD1 (6 bases). Trimming stripped 1 base from V and 8 bases from J, with 8 bases between. The CDR3 consists of 12 residues. The germline gives CDR1 SGHVS, CDR2 FNYEAQ.

The chain joins TRBV7-9 to TRBJ2-7; D possibly corresponds to TRBD1 (6 bases). The germline V gene encodes CDR1 SEHNR and CDR2 FQNEAQ (reference sequence). This CDR3 is built from 14 residues. V was shortened by 6 bases and J by 5 bases, with 17 bases between the two germline ends. The CDR3 spells CASSKTGTRNEQYF. CDR3 DNA sequence: TGTGCCAGCAGTAAAACCGGGACAAGGAACGAGCAGTACTTC. The full variable domain, completed using reference TRBV7-9 and TRBJ2-7, is DTGVSQNPRHKITKRGQNVTFRCDPISEHNRLYWYRQTLGQGPEFLTYFQNEAQLEKSRLLSDRFSAERPKGSFSTLEIQRTEQGDSAMYLCASSKTGTRNEQYFGPGTRLTVT.

This chain links TRBV25-1 with TRBJ2-5; no definite D call. CDR1 is MGHDK, CDR2 SYGVNS, per germline. This CDR3 is built from 14 residues. V lost 5 bases to trimming and J lost 2 bases, with 12 bases between them. DNA of the CDR3: TGTGCCAGCAGTACGCTCGAACAGCAAGAGACCCAGTACTTC. This sequence encodes CASSTLEQQETQYF.

The rearrangement joins TRBV9 to TRBJ1-4, with D hard to call. CDR1 SGDLS and CDR2 YYNGEE come from the germline V gene. This CDR3 comprises 13 residues. V gave up 0 bases and J gave up 5 bases, with 5 bases separating them. The CDR3 DNA reads TGTGCCAGCAGCGTAGGAGGGAATGAAAAACTGTTTTTT. It encodes CASSVGGNEKLFF.

This clonotype came up many times. The V and J genes are TRBV7-2 and TRBJ2-7; no definite D call. The CDR3 sequence is 13 residues long. V lost 3 bases, J lost 2 bases, and 8 bases lay in between. The V gene's germline CDR1 is SGHTA and CDR2 FQGNSA. CDR3 sequence reads: CASSFGQTYEQYF. CDR3 DNA sequence: TGTGCCAGCAGCTTCGGGCAGACCTACGAGCAGTACTTC.

The chain carries TRBV7-2 and TRBJ1-1; 7 bases line up with TRBD1. V lost 2 bases to trimming and J lost 1 base; unmatched junction nucleotides: 7. Germline CDR1 is SGHTA and CDR2 is FQGNSA. This CDR3 comprises 16 residues. CDR3 nucleotide sequence: TGTGCCAGCAGCTTAAACAGGGGTTTACAGAACACTGAAGCTTTCTTT. It translates to CASSLNRGLQNTEAFF.

There are a few counts of this clonotype. This chain connects TRBV12-3 or TRBV12-4 to TRBJ1-4; a weak D match, TRBD1 (6 bases). V shed 5 bases and J shed 4 bases, with 14 bases lying between them. CDR3 size: 15 residues. The CDR3 sequence: CASSPRGGLNEKLFF. The CDR3 coding sequence is TGTGCCAGCAGTCCTCGTGGGGGGCTTAATGAAAAACTGTTTTTT.

The genes are TRBV6-2 or TRBV6-3 and TRBJ1-1; TRBD1 agrees at 9 bases. CDR3 length equals 14 residues. V shed 6 bases, J shed 5 bases, and the junction held 7 bases outside the gene matches. Germline V lookup: CDR1 MNHEY, CDR2 SVGEGT. CDR3 in amino acids: CASSQTGGKTEAFF. The CDR3 DNA sequence: TGTGCCAGCAGCCAGACAGGGGGAAAGACTGAAGCTTTCTTT.

Notes on this clonotype: The junction shows a germline mismatch at one end, possibly a read error. The gene calls are TRBV27 and TRBJ1-1, with TRBD1 matching over 7 bases. The germline gives CDR1 MNHEY, CDR2 SMNVEV (reference sequence). The CDR3 totals 13 residues. The CDR3 sequence is CARRDRVRTEAFF. CDR3 nucleotide sequence: TGTGCCCGCAGAGACAGGGTCCGGACTGAAGCTTTCTTT.

This sequence joins TRBV12-3 or TRBV12-4 and TRBJ1-3; D ambiguous. V lost 10 bases and J 2 bases, leaving 15 bases between the germline ends. This CDR3 has 14 residues. The CDR3 DNA reads as TGTGCCATACCCAAGCTCGAGGCTGGAAACACCATATATTTT. As protein: CAIPKLEAGNTIYF.

The CDR3 coding sequence is TGTGCCAGCAGTTTAGCAAGGAACACTGAAGCTTTCTTT. Encoded protein: CASSLARNTEAFF. V is TRBV27 and J is TRBJ1-1; D ambiguous. The CDR3 is 13 residues long. Germline CDR1 and CDR2: MNHEY and SMNVEV (reference sequence). V lost 2 bases and J lost 1, with 5 bases in between.

This clonotype was found a few times. The V call is TRBV7-2, the J call TRBJ2-2, with D perhaps being TRBD1 or TRBD2 (6 bases each). The CDR3 spans 16 residues. Germline values: CDR1 SGHTA, CDR2 FQGNSA. The V end lost 4 bases, the J end lost 7 bases, and 19 bases lay between the germline ends. The DNA for the CDR3 is TGTGCCAGCAGCTCCAGGACCGGGGGCTTATACGGGGAGCTGTTTTTT. Protein: CASSSRTGGLYGELFF. Using reference TRBV7-2 and TRBJ2-2 for the parts outside the CDR3, the full variable domain is GAGVSQSPSNKVTEKGKDVELRCDPISGHTALYWYRQSLGQGLEFLIYFQGNSAPDKSGLPSDRFSAERTGGSVSTLTIQRTQQEDSAVYLCASSSRTGGLYGELFFGEGSRLTVL.

J is TRBJ2-7 and V is TRBV7-2; 8 bases match TRBD2. Germline V CDR1 and CDR2: SGHTA, FQGNSA. The CDR3 spans 16 residues. The V segment lost 6 bases and the J segment 2 bases; nucleotides outside the gene matches: 12. The CDR3 reads CASRIRGGTVAYEQYF. The CDR3 nucleotides are TGTGCCAGCAGGATCCGGGGGGGGACGGTGGCCTACGAGCAGTACTTC. Supplemented by reference TRBV7-2 and TRBJ2-7, the full variable domain reads GAGVSQSPSNKVTEKGKDVELRCDPISGHTALYWYRQSLGQGLEFLIYFQGNSAPDKSGLPSDRFSAERTGGSVSTLTIQRTQQEDSAVYLCASRIRGGTVAYEQYFGPGTRLTVT.

This clonotype was recorded a few times. The chain joins TRBV2 to TRBJ2-3; D remains ambiguous. CDR3 length: 14 amino acids. Trimming pared 6 bases from V and 2 bases from J, leaving 12 bases between. The germline CDR1 and CDR2 sequences are SNHLY and FYNNEI. CDR3 DNA sequence: TGTGCCAGCAGAGAGGACGCCTTCACAGATACGCAGTATTTT. This codes for CASREDAFTDTQYF.

The gene calls are TRBV7-9 and TRBJ2-7, with 8 bases fitting TRBD1. This CDR3 region has 15 residues. Germline trimming cut 6 bases from V and 5 bases from J; bases unmatched to any gene: 12. CDR1 is SEHNR and CDR2 is FQNEAQ in the germline V gene (reference sequence). The CDR3 protein is CASSPTGGKAHEQYF. CDR3 coding DNA: TGTGCCAGCAGTCCTACAGGGGGGAAAGCTCACGAGCAGTACTTC.

This clonotype was counted between two and nine times. The rearrangement joins TRBV7-2 to TRBJ1-4, with TRBD1 identical over 8 bases. After removal of 5 bases from V and 4 bases from J, the junction contained 9 bases not matched to a gene. Germline-derived CDR1 and CDR2 are SGHTA and FQGNSA. The CDR3 length is 16 residues. The CDR3 reads CASSPLQGALNEKLFF. In DNA form, the CDR3 reads TGTGCCAGCAGCCCTCTGCAGGGGGCGCTTAATGAAAAACTGTTTTTT.

This chain joins TRBV7-2 and TRBJ2-1; 8 nucleotides match TRBD2. Trimming took 6 bases from V and 9 from J; bases not matched to a gene: 13. The CDR3 extends over 15 amino acids. The germline gives CDR1 SGHTA, CDR2 FQGNSA. DNA for the CDR3: TGTGCCAGCAGTCGATTACCGGGACTAGGCAGTGAGCAGTTCTTC. This translates into CASSRLPGLGSEQFF.

In its sample, this clonotype was seen a few times. The gene calls are TRBV7-9 and TRBJ1-2, with D possibly matching TRBD1 (5 bases). Trimming removed 5 bases at V and 8 bases at J, with 27 bases between. Germline CDR1 and CDR2: SEHNR and FQNEAQ (reference sequence). CDR3 length: 17 residues. CDR3 region: CASSPRYWTPGYEGYTF. The CDR3 DNA sequence: TGTGCCAGCAGCCCCCGTTATTGGACACCCGGTTATGAAGGCTACACCTTC. Full variable domain (outside the CDR3, taken from reference TRBV7-9 and TRBJ1-2): DTGVSQNPRHKITKRGQNVTFRCDPISEHNRLYWYRQTLGQGPEFLTYFQNEAQLEKSRLLSDRFSAERPKGSFSTLEIQRTEQGDSAMYLCASSPRYWTPGYEGYTFGSGTRLTVV.

The J gene is TRBJ1-2, the V gene TRBV7-2; the match to TRBD1 covers 10 bases. Germline lookup yields CDR1 SGHTA and CDR2 FQGNSA. Trimming at V came to 3 bases and at J to 4 bases, leaving 2 bases not matched to a gene. This CDR3 has 14 residues. Here the CDR3 reads CASSLDRGAYGYTF. As DNA, the CDR3 is TGTGCCAGCAGCTTGGACAGGGGGGCCTATGGCTACACCTTC. Full variable domain (missing parts from reference TRBV7-2 and TRBJ1-2): GAGVSQSPSNKVTEKGKDVELRCDPISGHTALYWYRQSLGQGLEFLIYFQGNSAPDKSGLPSDRFSAERTGGSVSTLTIQRTQQEDSAVYLCASSLDRGAYGYTFGSGTRLTVV.

The table lists this clonotype with a few counts. J is TRBJ1-5 and V is TRBV6-1; D is unresolved. The CDR3 covers 16 residues. V was pared by 4 bases and J by 7 bases, with 20 bases between. The V gene's germline CDR1 is MNHNS and CDR2 SASEGT. Here the CDR3 DNA reads TGTGCCAGCAGTGGGTCGGTCCGATCGTCTGGCCAGCCCCAGCATTTT. Residues: CASSGSVRSSGQPQHF.

As concerns this clonotype: The limits of the CDR3 on the DNA are not certain, so only TCRdb's listed CDR3 is given. CDR3 amino acids: CASTNQTSMYLCASLDITGELFF. The genes are TRBV7-9 and TRBJ2-2; the table's TRBD1 call for D was not verified on the DNA. The CDR3 sequence runs 23 residues, both termini included. Looked up from germline, CDR1 is SEHNR and CDR2 is FQNEAQ (reference sequence).

This rearrangement joins TRBV5-1 to TRBJ1-2; possible D gene TRBD1, 5 bases. Trimming left V 0 bases short and J 7 bases short, with 19 bases between. Germline CDR1 and CDR2: SGHRS and YFSETQ. CDR3 size: 16 residues. CDR3 loop: CASSLDRTSIHPGYTF. The CDR3 DNA reads as TGCGCCAGCAGCTTGGATCGGACATCCATCCATCCTGGCTACACCTTC.

The chain carries TRBV4-3 and TRBJ2-2; a weak D match, TRBD2 (5 bases). This CDR3 has 16 residues. The V gene lost 3 bases and the J gene lost 4 bases, with 15 bases spanning the gap. Germline CDR1 reads LGHNA; CDR2 reads YSLEER. The CDR3 region is CASSHSTGVITGELFF. The CDR3 DNA follows: TGCGCCAGCAGCCACAGTACCGGGGTGATCACCGGGGAGCTGTTTTTT.

The gene calls are TRBV4-1 and TRBJ2-3, with TRBD1 as a possible D gene (7 bases). The CDR3 spans 19 residues. Germline CDR1 reads MGHRA; CDR2 reads YSYEKL. Trimming took off 0 bases at V and 5 bases at J, with 24 bases between the two ends. In nucleotides, the CDR3 is TGCGCCAGCAGCCAAGATCAGGAGGGGGCCCAAATAAGGAAAGATACGCAGTATTTT. Amino acid sequence: CASSQDQEGAQIRKDTQYF.

The chain couples TRBV7-2 to TRBJ2-3, with unresolved D. Germline CDR1 is SGHTA and CDR2 is FQGNSA. Trimming took 5 bases from V and 2 from J, leaving 11 bases between them. This CDR3 is built from 14 residues. The CDR3 nucleotides read TGTGCCAGCAGCCCTGACATTCTCACAGATACGCAGTATTTT. Its protein is CASSPDILTDTQYF.

This clonotype came up a few times. This chain connects TRBV24-1 to TRBJ2-3, with 10 nucleotides matching TRBD1. Germline CDR1 is KGHDR and CDR2 is SFDVKD. V shed 4 bases, J shed 8 bases, and the junction held 11 bases outside the gene matches. The CDR3 totals 16 residues. The CDR3 nucleotides read TGTGCCACCAGTGACCTCCAGGACAGGGGGGGTCTTACGCAGTATTTT. It encodes CATSDLQDRGGLTQYF.

The chain uses TRBV4-3 and TRBJ1-1; TRBD1 might be the D (5 bases). V was trimmed by 0 bases and J by 3 bases, leaving 8 bases between them. This CDR3 is 14 amino acids long. Germline assignment: CDR1 LGHNA and CDR2 YSLEER. CDR3 protein: CASSQDPGYTEAFF. CDR3 coding DNA: TGCGCCAGCAGCCAAGATCCAGGGTACACTGAAGCTTTCTTT.